These T cell receptor beta chains were read from a single sample in a study of T cells after yellow fever vaccination. TCRdb ran MiXCR on the 5' RACE reads and lists one entry per CDR3 protein. Of a few hundred thousand distinct CDR3 sequences in the sample, 5.2% were seen once. This specimen was CD4+ T cells sorted from PBMCs, taken on the day of the yellow fever booster vaccination. The receptor source for this set is a man between 18 and 35 years old who received the YFV17D yellow fever vaccine. The CDR3 runs from the conserved cysteine through the conserved F or W. A D gene is named only where the DNA matches it firmly. Only part of the rows carry a size: once, few, many, or a class if the clone is expanded.

abundance	v_gene	d_gene	j_gene	CDR3nt	CDR3aa
NA	TRBV3-1	NA	TRBJ2-2	TGTGCCAGCAGCCAACGAGACACGGGGGCCGGGGAGCTGTTTTTT	CASSQRDTGAGELFF
NA	TRBV5-1	NA	TRBJ1-5	TGCGCCAGCAGCTTGGAAGGGACTAGCAATCAGCCCCAGCATTTT	CASSLEGTSNQPQHF
few	TRBV7-2	NA	TRBJ2-1	TGTGCCAGCAGTCGAAAAGGGGAATCTGAGCAGTTCTTC	CASSRKGESEQFF
many	TRBV7-8	NA	TRBJ2-1	TGTGCCAGCAGCTTAGGTACAGGGTCGGATGAGCAGTTCTTC	CASSLGTGSDEQFF
NA	TRBV27	NA	TRBJ2-4	TGTGCCAGCAGTCCAATCAGGGGACCCCCCAAAAACATTCAGTACTTC	CASSPIRGPPKNIQYF
once	TRBV4-2	TRBD2	TRBJ2-2	TGTGCCAGCAGCCAAGGAGGACTAGCGATTAGGGCCGGGGAGCTGTTTTTT	CASSQGGLAIRAGELFF
many	TRBV7-2	TRBD2	TRBJ2-5	TGTGCCAGCAGCTTTGGACTAGTTGGGGAGACCCAGTACTTC	CASSFGLVGETQYF
few	TRBV12-3/TRBV12-4	NA	TRBJ1-2	TGTGCCAGCAGCCTCCAGCAGGGATCATACACCTTC	CASSLQQGSYTF
few	TRBV5-4	NA	TRBJ2-6	TGTGCCAGCAGCTTGGGGACAGCCTCTGGGGCCAACGTCCTGACTTTC	CASSLGTASGANVLTF
many	TRBV20-1	TRBD2	TRBJ2-2	TGCAGTGCTACTCTAGCGGGGGGGGTCGGCCGGGAGCTGTTTTTT	CSATLAGGVGRELFF
many	TRBV7-2	TRBD1	TRBJ2-5	TGTGCCAGCAGCTCCACGGGACAGGGGTCGTTTGAGTACTTC	CASSSTGQGSFEYF
few	TRBV5-1	NA	TRBJ2-4	TGCGCCAGCAGCAGAGGCGCACCTAACATTCAGTACTTC	CASSRGAPNIQYF
NA	TRBV2	TRBD1	TRBJ2-2	TGTGCCAGCGGGTCAGTTGGGACAGGGGTCACCGGGGAGCTGTTTTTT	CASGSVGTGVTGELFF
NA	TRBV10-3	TRBD1	TRBJ2-3	TGTGCCATCAGTGGACAGGGGGGCGGAGATACGCAGTATTTT	CAISGQGGGDTQYF
many	TRBV12-3/TRBV12-4	NA	TRBJ1-4	TGTGCCAGCAGTTATGACGCCTTTAATGAAAAACTGTTTTTT	CASSYDAFNEKLFF
NA	TRBV3-1	TRBD1	TRBJ1-2	TGTGCCACCGCCGACGGGACAGCTTATGGCTACACCTTC	CATADGTAYGYTF
few	TRBV20-1	NA	TRBJ2-5	TGCAGTGCTAGCTCCGACGGACAAGAGACCCAGTACTTC	CSASSDGQETQYF
many	TRBV20-1	TRBD2	TRBJ2-3	TGCAGTCTCGGACTAGCGGGGAATACAGATACGCAGTATTTT	CSLGLAGNTDTQYF
few	TRBV6-5	NA	TRBJ2-5	TGTGCCAGCAGTCGGGCAGGGATATCAGAGACCCAGTACTTC	CASSRAGISETQYF
NA	TRBV5-4	NA	TRBJ1-1	TGTGCCAGCAGCTCGACAGATCTGAACACTGAAGCTTTCTTT	CASSSTDLNTEAFF
many	TRBV20-1	NA	TRBJ2-7	TGCAGTGCTATTACTAGCTCCAACGAGCAGTACTTC	CSAITSSNEQYF
NA	TRBV9	TRBD2	TRBJ2-2	TGTGCCAGCAGCGTAGTCCCCAGCGGGGGGAACACCGGGGAGCTGTTTTTT	CASSVVPSGGNTGELFF
many	TRBV5-1	NA	TRBJ1-6	TGCGCCAGCAGCTTGGAGGGGAAGGATTCACCCCTCCACTTT	CASSLEGKDSPLHF
NA	TRBV4-3	NA	TRBJ2-1	TGCGCCAGCAGCCAAGATCCCCAGGGTCAGGGTGAGCAGTTCTTC	CASSQDPQGQGEQFF